The subject of this entry is one T cell receptor beta chain. What it binds is not known. The germline CDR1 and CDR2 sequences are MGHRA and YSYEKL. This CDR3 spans 15 amino acids. V gave up 7 bases and J gave up 8 bases; unmatched junction bases: 12. This record belongs to a study of T cell repertoires in cytomegalovirus infection. Findings and caveats of the study: Ex vivo, HLA-C-restricted CMV-specific TCR beta clonotypes prevailed over the rest of the response.

TCRdb re-derived calls from the reads in MiXCR, one entry per CDR3 protein. Of fewer than 55,000 distinct CDR3 sequences listed, around 20% are singletons. The receptor was derived from a human donor in good health (CMV status not recorded). Some clones in this sample may be carry-over from other donors' samples. The sequencing used CD8+ T cells from cultured PBMCs, collected from culture after CMV antigen stimulation. The J gene is TRBJ1-4, the V gene TRBV4-1; 8 bases align to TRBD1. The CDR3 bases are TGCGCCAGCACCGGGACAGGAACTGCGTTGGAAAAACTGTTTTTT. Protein sequence: CASTGTGTALEKLFF.